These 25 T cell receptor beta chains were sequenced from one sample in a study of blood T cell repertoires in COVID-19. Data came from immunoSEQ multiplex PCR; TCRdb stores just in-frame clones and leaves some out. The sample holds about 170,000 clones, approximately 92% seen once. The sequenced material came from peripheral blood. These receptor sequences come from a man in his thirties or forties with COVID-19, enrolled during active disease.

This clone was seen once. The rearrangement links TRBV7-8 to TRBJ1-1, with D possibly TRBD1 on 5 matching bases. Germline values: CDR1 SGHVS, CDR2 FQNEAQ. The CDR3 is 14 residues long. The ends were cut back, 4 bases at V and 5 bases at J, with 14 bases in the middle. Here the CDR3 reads CASSSSVGGTEAFF. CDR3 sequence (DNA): TGTGCCAGCAGCTCAAGCGTCGGGGGAACTGAAGCTTTCTTT.

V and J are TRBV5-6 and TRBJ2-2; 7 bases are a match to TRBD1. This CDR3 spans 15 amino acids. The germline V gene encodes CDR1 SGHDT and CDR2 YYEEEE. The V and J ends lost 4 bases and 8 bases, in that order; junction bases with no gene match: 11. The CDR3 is CASSRVDRSAGELFF. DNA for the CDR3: TGTGCCAGCAGCAGAGTGGACAGGTCCGCAGGGGAGCTGTTTTTT.

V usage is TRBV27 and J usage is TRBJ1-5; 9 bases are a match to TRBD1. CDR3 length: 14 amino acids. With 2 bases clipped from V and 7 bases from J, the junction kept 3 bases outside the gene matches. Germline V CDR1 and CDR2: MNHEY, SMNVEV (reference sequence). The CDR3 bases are TGTGCCAGCAGTTTAGGACAGGGGCAACAGCCCCAGCATTTT. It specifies CASSLGQGQQPQHF.

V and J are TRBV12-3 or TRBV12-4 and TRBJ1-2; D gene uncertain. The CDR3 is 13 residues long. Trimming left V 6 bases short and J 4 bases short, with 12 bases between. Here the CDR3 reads CASSPTASYGYTF. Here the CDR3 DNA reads TGTGCCAGCAGCCCCACCGCGTCCTATGGCTACACCTTC.

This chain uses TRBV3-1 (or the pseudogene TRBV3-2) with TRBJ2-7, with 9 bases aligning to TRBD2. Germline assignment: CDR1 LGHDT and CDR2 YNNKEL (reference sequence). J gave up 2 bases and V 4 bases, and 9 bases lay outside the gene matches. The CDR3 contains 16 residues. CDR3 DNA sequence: TGTGCCAGCAGCCCGCCGGGGCGGGGGGGAGCCTACGAGCAGTACTTC. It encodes CASSPPGRGGAYEQYF.

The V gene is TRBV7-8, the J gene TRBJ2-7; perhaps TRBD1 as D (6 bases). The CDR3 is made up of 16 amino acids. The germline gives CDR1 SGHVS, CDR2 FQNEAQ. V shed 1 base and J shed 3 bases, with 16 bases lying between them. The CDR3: CASSLVLGGQFYEQYF. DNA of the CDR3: TGTGCCAGCAGCTTAGTTCTCGGCGGACAGTTCTACGAGCAGTACTTC.

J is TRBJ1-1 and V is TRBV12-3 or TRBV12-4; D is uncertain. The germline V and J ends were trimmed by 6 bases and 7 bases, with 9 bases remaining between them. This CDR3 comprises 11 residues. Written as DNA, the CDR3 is TGTGCCAGCAGCTCAGGAGGTGAAGCTTTCTTT. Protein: CASSSGGEAFF.

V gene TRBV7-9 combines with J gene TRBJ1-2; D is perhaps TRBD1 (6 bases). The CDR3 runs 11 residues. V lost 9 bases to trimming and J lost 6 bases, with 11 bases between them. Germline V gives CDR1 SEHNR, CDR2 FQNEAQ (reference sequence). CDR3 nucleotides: TGTGCCAGTCGAGGGGGTGATGGCTACACCTTC. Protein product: CASRGGDGYTF.

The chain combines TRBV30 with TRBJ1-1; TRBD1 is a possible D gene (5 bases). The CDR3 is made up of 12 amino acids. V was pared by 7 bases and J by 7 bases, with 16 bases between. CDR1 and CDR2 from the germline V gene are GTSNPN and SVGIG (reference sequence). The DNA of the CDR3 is TGTGCCTTCTCTAAGGGGTCGGTTGAAGCTTTCTTT. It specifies CAFSKGSVEAFF. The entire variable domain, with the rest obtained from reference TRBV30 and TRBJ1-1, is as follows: SQTIHQWPATLVQPVGSPLSLECTVEGTSNPNLYWYRQAAGRGLQLLFYSVGIGQISSEVPQNLSASRPQDRQFILSSKKLLLSDSGFYLCAFSKGSVEAFFGQGTRLTVV.

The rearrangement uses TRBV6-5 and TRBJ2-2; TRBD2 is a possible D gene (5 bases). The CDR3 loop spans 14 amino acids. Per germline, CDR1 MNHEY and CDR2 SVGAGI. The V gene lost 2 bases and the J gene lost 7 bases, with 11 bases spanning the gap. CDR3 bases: TGTGCCAGCAGTTACCAAGGACTGGGCGGGGAGCTGTTTTTT. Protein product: CASSYQGLGGELFF.

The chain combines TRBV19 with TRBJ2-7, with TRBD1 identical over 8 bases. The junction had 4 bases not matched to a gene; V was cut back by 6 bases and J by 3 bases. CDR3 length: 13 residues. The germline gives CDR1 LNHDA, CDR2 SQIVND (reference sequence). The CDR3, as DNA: TGTGCCAGTAGCCATGACAGGGGCTACGAGCAGTACTTC. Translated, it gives CASSHDRGYEQYF.

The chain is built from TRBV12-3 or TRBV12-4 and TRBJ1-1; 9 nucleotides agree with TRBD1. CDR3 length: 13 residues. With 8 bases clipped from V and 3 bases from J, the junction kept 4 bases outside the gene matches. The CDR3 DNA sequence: TGTGCCAGCCACCGGACAGGGGACACTGAAGCTTTCTTT. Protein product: CASHRTGDTEAFF.

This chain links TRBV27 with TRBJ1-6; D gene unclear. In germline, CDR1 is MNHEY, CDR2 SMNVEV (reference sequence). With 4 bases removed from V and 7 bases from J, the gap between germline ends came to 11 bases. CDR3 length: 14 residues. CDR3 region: CASSYTLRNSPLHF. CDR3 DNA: TGTGCCAGCAGTTATACCCTGAGGAATTCACCCCTCCACTTT.

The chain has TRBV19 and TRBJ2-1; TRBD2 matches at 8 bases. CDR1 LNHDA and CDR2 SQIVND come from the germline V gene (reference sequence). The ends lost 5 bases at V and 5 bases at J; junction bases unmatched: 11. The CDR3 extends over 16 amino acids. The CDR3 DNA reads TGTGCCAGTAGTGACTACGGGAGGGCCGTCCACAATGAGCAGTTCTTC. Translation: CASSDYGRAVHNEQFF.

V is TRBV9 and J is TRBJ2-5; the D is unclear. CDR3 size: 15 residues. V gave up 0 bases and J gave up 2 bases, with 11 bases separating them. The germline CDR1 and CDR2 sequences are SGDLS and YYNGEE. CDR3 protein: CASSVGSRNQETQYF. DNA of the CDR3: TGTGCCAGCAGCGTAGGGAGTAGAAATCAAGAGACCCAGTACTTC.

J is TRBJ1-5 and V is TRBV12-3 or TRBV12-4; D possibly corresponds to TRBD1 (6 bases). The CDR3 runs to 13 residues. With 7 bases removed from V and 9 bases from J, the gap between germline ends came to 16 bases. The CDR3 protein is CASMVGRGRPQHF. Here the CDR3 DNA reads TGTGCCAGCATGGTAGGGCGGGGGCGGCCCCAGCATTTT.

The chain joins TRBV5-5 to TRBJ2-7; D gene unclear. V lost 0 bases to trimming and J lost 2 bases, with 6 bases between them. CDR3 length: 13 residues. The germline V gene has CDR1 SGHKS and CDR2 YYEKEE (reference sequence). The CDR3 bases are TGTGCCAGCAGCTTGGAGAGAACCTACGAGCAGTACTTC. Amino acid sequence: CASSLERTYEQYF.

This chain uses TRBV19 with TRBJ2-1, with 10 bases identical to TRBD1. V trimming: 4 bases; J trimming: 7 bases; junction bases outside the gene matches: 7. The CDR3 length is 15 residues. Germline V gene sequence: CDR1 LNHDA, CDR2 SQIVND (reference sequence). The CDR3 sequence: CASSTPRQGANEQFF. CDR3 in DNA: TGTGCCAGTAGTACCCCGCGACAGGGGGCGAATGAGCAGTTCTTC.

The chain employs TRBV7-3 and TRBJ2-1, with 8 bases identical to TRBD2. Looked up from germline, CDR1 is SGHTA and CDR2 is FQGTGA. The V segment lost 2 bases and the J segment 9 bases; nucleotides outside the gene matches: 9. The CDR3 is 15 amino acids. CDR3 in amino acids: CASSLLLADAGEQFF. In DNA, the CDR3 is TGTGCCAGCAGCTTACTACTAGCGGACGCCGGTGAGCAGTTCTTC.

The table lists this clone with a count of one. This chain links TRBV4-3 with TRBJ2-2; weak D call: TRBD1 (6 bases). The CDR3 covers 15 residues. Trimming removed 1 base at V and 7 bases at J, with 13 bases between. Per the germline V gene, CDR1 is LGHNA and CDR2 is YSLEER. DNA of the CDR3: TGCGCCAGCAGCCAAGCTGGACCCAGGGGCGGGGAGCTGTTTTTT. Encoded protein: CASSQAGPRGGELFF.

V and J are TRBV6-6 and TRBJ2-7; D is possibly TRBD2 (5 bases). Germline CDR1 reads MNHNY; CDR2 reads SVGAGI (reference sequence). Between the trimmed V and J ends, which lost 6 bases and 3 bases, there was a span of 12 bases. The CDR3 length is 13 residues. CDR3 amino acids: CASRVRGGYEQYF. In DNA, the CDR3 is TGTGCCAGCAGGGTTCGGGGTGGCTACGAGCAGTACTTC.

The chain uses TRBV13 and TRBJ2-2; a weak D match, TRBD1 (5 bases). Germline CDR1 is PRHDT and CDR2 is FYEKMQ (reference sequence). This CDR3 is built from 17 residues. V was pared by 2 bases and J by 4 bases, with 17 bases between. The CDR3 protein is CASSLSQGSKPTGELFF. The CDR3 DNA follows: TGTGCCAGCAGCTTATCTCAGGGCTCGAAGCCCACCGGGGAGCTGTTTTTT.

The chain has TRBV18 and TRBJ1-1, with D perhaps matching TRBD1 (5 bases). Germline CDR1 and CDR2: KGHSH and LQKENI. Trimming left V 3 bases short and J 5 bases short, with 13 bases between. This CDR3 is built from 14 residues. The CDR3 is CASSPPGRGTEAFF. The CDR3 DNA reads TGTGCCAGCTCACCTCCAGGGCGTGGGACTGAAGCTTTCTTT.

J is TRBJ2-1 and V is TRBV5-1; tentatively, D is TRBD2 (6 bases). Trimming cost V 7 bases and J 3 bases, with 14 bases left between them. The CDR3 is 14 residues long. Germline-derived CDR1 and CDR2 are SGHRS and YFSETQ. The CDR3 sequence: CASVPAGFYNEQFF. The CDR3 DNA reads TGCGCCAGCGTGCCTGCGGGGTTCTACAATGAGCAGTTCTTC.

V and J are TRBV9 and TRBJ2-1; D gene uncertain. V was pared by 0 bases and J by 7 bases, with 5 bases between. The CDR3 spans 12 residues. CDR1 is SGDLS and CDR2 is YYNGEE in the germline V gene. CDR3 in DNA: TGTGCCAGCAGCGTAGCCCTTAATGAGCAGTTCTTC. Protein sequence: CASSVALNEQFF.